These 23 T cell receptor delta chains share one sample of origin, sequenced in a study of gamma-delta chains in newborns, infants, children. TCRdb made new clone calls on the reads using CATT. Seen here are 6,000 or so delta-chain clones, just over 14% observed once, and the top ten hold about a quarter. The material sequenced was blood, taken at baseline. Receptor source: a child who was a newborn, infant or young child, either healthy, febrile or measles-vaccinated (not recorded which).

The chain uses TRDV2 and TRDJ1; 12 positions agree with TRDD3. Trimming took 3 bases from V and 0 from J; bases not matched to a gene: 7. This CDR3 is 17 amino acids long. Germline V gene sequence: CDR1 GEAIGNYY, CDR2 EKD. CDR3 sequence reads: CACDSLLGDTNTDKLIF. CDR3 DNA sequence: TGTGCCTGTGACTCCTTACTGGGGGATACAAACACCGATAAACTCATCTTT.

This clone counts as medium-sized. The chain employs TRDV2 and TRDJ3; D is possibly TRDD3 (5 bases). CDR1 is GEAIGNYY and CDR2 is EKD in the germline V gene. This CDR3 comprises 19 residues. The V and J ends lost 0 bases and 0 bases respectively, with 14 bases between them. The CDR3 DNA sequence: TGTGCCTGTGACACCGCAGAGGGGGTCAGCTCCTGGGACACCCGACAGATGTTTTTC. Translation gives CACDTAEGVSSWDTRQMFF.

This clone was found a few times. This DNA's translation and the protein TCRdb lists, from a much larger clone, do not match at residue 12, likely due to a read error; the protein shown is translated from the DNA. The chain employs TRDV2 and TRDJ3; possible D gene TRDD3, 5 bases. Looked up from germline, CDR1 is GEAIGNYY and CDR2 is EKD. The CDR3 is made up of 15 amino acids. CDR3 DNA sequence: TGTGCCTGTGATGACATCTCCTGGGACACCCGACGGATGTTTTTC. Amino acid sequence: CACDDISWDTRRMFF.

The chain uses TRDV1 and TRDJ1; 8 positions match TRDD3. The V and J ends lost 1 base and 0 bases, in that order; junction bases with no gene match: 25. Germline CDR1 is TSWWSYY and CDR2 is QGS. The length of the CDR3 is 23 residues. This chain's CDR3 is CALGERYPPTMYGDTSYTDKLIF. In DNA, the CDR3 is TGTGCTCTTGGGGAACGGTATCCTCCTACGATGTATGGGGATACTTCGTACACCGATAAACTCATCTTT.

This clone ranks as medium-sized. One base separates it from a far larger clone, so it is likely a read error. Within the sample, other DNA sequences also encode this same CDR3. CDR3 sequence reads: CALGELSPSFLRGVGDRYALTAQLFF. The CDR3, as DNA: TGTGCTCTTGGGGAGCTTTCCCCGTCCTTCCTACGTGGTGTGGGGGACCGATACGCTTTGACAGCACAACTCTTCTTT. This rearrangement joins TRDV1 to TRDJ2; 9 nucleotides align to TRDD2. The CDR3 has 26 amino acids. Unmatched junction bases numbered 32, after V lost 3 bases and J lost 0 bases. Looked up from germline, CDR1 is TSWWSYY and CDR2 is QGS.

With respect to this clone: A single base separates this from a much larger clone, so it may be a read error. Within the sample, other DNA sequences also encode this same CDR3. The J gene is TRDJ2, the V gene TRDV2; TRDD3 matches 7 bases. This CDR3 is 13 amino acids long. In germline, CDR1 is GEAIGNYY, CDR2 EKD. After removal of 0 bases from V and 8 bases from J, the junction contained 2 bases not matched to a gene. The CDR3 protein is CACDTWGTAQLFF. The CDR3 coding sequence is TGTGCCTGTGACACCTGGGGGACGGCACAACTCTTCTTT.

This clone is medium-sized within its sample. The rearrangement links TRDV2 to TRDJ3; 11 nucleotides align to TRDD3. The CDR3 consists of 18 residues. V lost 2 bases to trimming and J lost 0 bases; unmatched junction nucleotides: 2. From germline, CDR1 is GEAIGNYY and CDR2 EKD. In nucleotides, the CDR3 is TGTGCCTGTGACAATACTGGGGGATACTCCTGGGACACCCGACAGATGTTTTTC. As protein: CACDNTGGYSWDTRQMFF.

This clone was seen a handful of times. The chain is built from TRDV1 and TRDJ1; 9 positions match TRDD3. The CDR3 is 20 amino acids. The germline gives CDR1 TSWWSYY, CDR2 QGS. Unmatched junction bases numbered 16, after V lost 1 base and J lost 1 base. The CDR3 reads CALGEPLYWGRLRITDKLIF. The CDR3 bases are TGTGCTCTTGGGGAACCCCTCTACTGGGGGAGATTGAGGATCACCGATAAACTCATCTTT.

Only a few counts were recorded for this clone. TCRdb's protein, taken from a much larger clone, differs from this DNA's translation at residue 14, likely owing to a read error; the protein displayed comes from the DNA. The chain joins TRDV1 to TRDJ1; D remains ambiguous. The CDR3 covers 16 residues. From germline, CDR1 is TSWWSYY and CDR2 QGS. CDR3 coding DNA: TGTGCTCTTGGGGAACTATCCAAGTTGTGGACCGATAAACCCATCTTT. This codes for CALGELSKLWTDKPIF.

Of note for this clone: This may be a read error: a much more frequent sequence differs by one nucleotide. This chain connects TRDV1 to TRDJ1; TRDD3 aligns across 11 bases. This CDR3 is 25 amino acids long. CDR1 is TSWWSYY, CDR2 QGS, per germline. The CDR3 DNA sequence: TGTGCTCTTGGGGATTTCCCGAACGTCTGGGGGATACTCTACCTCCCCCCAGAGCTATACGATAAACCCATCTTT. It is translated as CALGDFPNVWGILYLPPELYDKPIF.

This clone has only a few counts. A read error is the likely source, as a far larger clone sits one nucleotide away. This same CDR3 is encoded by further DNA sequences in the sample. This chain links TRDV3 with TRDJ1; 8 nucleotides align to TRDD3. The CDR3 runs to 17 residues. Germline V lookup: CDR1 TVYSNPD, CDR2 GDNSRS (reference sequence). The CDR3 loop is CAQFGGYWGRYTDKLIF. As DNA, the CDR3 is TGTGCCCAATTTGGCGGATACTGGGGGCGGTACACCGATAAACTCATCTTC.

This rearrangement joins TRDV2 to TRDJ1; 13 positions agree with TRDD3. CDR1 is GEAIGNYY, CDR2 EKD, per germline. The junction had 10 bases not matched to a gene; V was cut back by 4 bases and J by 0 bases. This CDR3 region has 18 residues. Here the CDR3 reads CACDSLLGDTRHTDKLIF. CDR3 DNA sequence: TGTGCCTGTGATTCCCTACTGGGGGATACGCGACACACCGATAAACTCATCTTT.

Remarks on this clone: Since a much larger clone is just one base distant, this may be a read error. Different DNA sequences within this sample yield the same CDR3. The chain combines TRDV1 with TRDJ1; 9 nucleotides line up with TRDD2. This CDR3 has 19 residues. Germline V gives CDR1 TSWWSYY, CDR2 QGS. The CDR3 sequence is CALGDPSYWTNTAAGKLIF. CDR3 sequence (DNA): TGTGCTCTTGGGGATCCTTCCTACTGGACCAATACGGCTGCGGGTAAACTCATCTTC.

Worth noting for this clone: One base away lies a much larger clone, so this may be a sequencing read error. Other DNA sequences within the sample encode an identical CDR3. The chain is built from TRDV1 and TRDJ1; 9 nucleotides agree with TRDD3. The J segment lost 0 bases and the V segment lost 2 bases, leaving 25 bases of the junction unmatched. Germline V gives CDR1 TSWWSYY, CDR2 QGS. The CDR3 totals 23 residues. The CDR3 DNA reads TGTGCTCTTGGGGAAACTTCCGACCGGCCCCCTTCGACTGGGGGACACCACACCGATAAACTCATCTTT. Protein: CALGETSDRPPSTGGHHTDKLIF.

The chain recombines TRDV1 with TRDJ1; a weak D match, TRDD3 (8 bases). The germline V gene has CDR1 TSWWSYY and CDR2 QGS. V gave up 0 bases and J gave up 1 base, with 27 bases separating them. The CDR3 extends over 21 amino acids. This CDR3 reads CALGELVVPTYWGILTDKLIF. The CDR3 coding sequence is TGTGCTCTTGGGGAACTAGTTGTTCCTACGTATTGGGGGATCCTCACCGATAAACTCATCTTT.

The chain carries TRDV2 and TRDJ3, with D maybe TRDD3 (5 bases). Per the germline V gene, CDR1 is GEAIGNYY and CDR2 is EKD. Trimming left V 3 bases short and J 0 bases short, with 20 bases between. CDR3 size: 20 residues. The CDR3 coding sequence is TGTGCCTGTGACCCTGCGATAACGGGGGGTCTCTCCTGGGACACCCGACAGATGTTTTTC. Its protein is CACDPAITGGLSWDTRQMFF.

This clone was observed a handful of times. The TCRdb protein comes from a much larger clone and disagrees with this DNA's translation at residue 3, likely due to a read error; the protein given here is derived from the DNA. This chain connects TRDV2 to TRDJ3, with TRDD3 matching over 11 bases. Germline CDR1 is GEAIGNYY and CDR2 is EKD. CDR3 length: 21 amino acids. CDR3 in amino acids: CARDSSVLLGDMTWDTRQMFF. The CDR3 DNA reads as TGTGCCCGTGACAGCTCGGTCCTACTGGGGGATATGACCTGGGACACCCGACAGATGTTTTTC.

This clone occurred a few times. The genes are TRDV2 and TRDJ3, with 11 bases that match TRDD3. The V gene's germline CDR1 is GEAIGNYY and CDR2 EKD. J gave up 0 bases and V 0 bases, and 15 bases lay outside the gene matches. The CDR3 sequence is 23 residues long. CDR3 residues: CACDTVGLGDIITDSWDTRQMFF. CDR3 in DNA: TGTGCCTGTGACACCGTGGGACTGGGGGATATAATAACCGACTCCTGGGACACCCGACAGATGTTTTTC.

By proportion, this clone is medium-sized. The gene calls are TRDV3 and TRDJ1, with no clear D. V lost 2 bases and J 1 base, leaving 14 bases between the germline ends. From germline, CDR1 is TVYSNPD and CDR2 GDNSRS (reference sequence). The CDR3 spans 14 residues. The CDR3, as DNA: TGTGCCTTTTTTGGGTACCATTGCACCGATAAACTCATCTTT. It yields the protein CAFFGYHCTDKLIF.

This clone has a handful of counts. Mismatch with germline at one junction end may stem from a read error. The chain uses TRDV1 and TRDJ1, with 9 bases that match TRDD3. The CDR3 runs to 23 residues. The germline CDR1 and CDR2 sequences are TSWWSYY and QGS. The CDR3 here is CALGELGSPILLGDPRYTDRLIF. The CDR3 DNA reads TGTGCTCTTGGGGAACTAGGGTCCCCTATCTTACTGGGGGACCCGAGGTACACCGATAGACTCATCTTT.

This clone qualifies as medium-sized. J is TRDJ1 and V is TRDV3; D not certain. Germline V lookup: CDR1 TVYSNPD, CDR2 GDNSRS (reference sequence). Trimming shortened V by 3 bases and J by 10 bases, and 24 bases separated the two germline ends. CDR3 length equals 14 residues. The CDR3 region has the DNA TGTGCCTTGGGCCCGGGCCGGGTGGAAGAGGTACTCATCTTT. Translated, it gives CALGPGRVEEVLIF.

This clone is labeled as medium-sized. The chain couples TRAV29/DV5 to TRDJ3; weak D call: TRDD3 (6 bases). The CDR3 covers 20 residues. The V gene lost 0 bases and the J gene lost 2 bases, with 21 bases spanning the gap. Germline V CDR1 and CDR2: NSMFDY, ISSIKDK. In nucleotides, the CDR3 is TGTGCAGCAAGCGAAGGCGTTGCAATGGATACCACCTGGGACACCCGACAGATGTTTTTC. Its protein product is CAASEGVAMDTTWDTRQMFF.

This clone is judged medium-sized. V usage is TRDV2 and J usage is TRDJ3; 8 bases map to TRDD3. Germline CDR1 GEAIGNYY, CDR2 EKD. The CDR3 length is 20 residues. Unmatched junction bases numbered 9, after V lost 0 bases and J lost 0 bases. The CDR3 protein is CACDTGSLGGTSWDTRQMFF. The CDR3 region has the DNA TGTGCCTGTGACACCGGATCACTGGGGGGGACCTCCTGGGACACCCGACAGATGTTTTTC.